The clone carrying this T cell receptor beta chain is classed as medium-sized. Antigen specificity is unknown. As described, mixed lymphocyte reaction cells underwent coculture at 37°C for a duration of more than five days. The data derive from a study of siplizumab effects on memory and regulatory T cells. Study results and caveats: Unstimulated subsets were the mapping target of only a minor fraction of alloreactive clones.

The CDR3 spans 11 residues. From germline, CDR1 is MNHNS and CDR2 SASEGT. Trimming removed 6 bases from V and 5 bases from J, with 7 bases in between. This table comes from immunoSEQ multiplex PCR, and its TCRdb copy is limited to in-frame clones, with some not included. In the table there are approximately 12,000 clones, 45% to 50% of which are singletons. The TCR comes from a human donor in good health; the cells came from an allogeneic mixed lymphocyte reaction. Some clones in this sample may be carry-over from other donors' samples. The specimen was CFSE-low (dividing) CD8+ T cells sorted from an allogeneic mixed lymphocyte reaction. V and J are TRBV6-1 and TRBJ2-5; D perhaps matches TRBD2 (6 bases). In nucleotides, the CDR3 is TGTGCCAGCAGAGGAGGGGAGACCCAGTACTTC. This gives the protein CASRGGETQYF.